These T cell receptor beta chains were read from a single sample in a study of regulatory T cells in long-lasting Graves disease. A single record per CDR3 protein comes from TCRdb applying MiXCR to the multiplex PCR reads. The data hold roughly 400,000 distinct CDR3 sequences, with around 23% observed a single time. Sequenced here: peripheral blood mononuclear cells (PBMCs), sampled when the disease was refractory, from a patient treated with antithyroid drugs. These receptors all stem from a female donor with Graves disease. The CDR3 runs from the conserved cysteine through the conserved F or W. A D gene is named only where the DNA matches it firmly. Only some rows state a clone size, as once, few, many or a class for expanded clones.

>-|TRBV7-8|few|TRBJ2-2
CASSLGRPGGELFF
TGTGCCAGCAGCTTAGGTCGGCCAGGCGGGGAGCTGTTTTTT
>TRBD2|TRBV12-3/TRBV12-4|many|TRBJ2-2
CASRQAGANTGELFF
TGTGCCAGCAGACAAGCGGGAGCGAACACCGGGGAGCTGTTTTTT
>-|TRBV2|few|TRBJ2-3
CASSEAEGDTQYF
TGTGCCAGCAGTGAAGCGGAGGGAGATACGCAGTATTTT
>-|TRBV20-1|-|TRBJ2-7
CSAKSSSYEQYF
TGCAGTGCTAAGTCAAGCTCCTACGAGCAGTACTTC
>TRBD2|TRBV5-1|-|TRBJ2-5
CASSHGLAGLQETQYF
TGCGCCAGCAGCCACGGACTAGCGGGCCTCCAAGAGACCCAGTACTTC
>TRBD1|TRBV14|once|TRBJ1-2
CASSQHPGQGTYGYTF
TGTGCCAGCAGCCAACATCCGGGACAGGGGACCTATGGCTACACCTTC
>-|TRBV12-3/TRBV12-4|-|TRBJ1-1
CASSSGSPNAEAFF
TGTGCCAGCAGTTCCGGGTCCCCGAACGCTGAAGCTTTCTTT
>-|TRBV15|-|TRBJ1-4
CATSPLEENEKLFF
TGTGCCACCTCGCCTCTTGAAGAAAATGAAAAACTGTTTTTT
>TRBD1|TRBV2|-|TRBJ1-4
CASRAGAGGVEKLFF
TGTGCCAGCAGAGCCGGGGCAGGGGGTGTTGAAAAACTGTTTTTT
>TRBD2|TRBV14|-|TRBJ2-1
CASSQLAGVGVYNEQFF
TGTGCCAGCAGCCAACTAGCGGGAGTCGGGGTATACAATGAGCAGTTCTTC
>-|TRBV30|-|TRBJ1-4
CAWSGTRITNEKLFF
TGTGCCTGGAGCGGCACTCGAATAACTAATGAAAAACTGTTTTTT
>TRBD1|TRBV6-1|many|TRBJ2-2
CASRGTGASGELFF
TGTGCCAGCAGGGGGACAGGGGCGTCCGGGGAGCTGTTTTTT
>-|TRBV27|few|TRBJ2-7
CASSRSGGAMYEQYF
TGTGCCAGCAGTAGATCGGGGGGCGCTATGTACGAGCAGTACTTC
>-|TRBV6-2/TRBV6-3|once|TRBJ2-1
CASRTSHPQGYNEQFF
TGTGCCAGCAGGACCTCACATCCTCAGGGGTACAATGAGCAGTTCTTC
>-|TRBV11-2|many|TRBJ2-2
CASSFSVTGELFF
TGTGCCAGCAGCTTCTCGGTGACCGGGGAGCTGTTTTTT
>TRBD1|TRBV11-2|many|TRBJ2-5
CASSSQDRGGLNQETQYF
TGTGCCAGCAGCTCACAGGACAGGGGAGGTTTAAACCAAGAGACCCAGTACTTC
>-|TRBV28|many|TRBJ2-2
CASSFPGLENTGELFF
TGTGCCAGCAGTTTCCCCGGACTGGAGAACACCGGGGAGCTGTTTTTT
>-|TRBV6-2/TRBV6-3|-|TRBJ1-4
CASSWDQGLPNEKLFF
TGTGCCAGCAGTTGGGATCAGGGCTTGCCAAATGAAAAACTGTTTTTT
>TRBD1|TRBV24-1|many|TRBJ2-2
CAASTGGNTGELFF
TGTGCCGCCTCAACAGGGGGGAACACCGGGGAGCTGTTTTTT
>-|TRBV20-1|-|TRBJ2-5
CSAWDFQGETQYF
TGCAGTGCTTGGGACTTTCAAGGGGAGACCCAGTACTTC
>-|TRBV12-3/TRBV12-4|many|TRBJ2-7
CASSRDRNEQYF
TGTGCCAGCAGCCGGGACCGAAACGAGCAGTACTTC
>-|TRBV11-2|many|TRBJ1-1
CASNRVMNTEAFF
TGTGCCAGCAATAGAGTAATGAACACTGAAGCTTTCTTT
>-|TRBV20-1|-|TRBJ1-2
CSAMVPGVNYGYTF
TGCAGTGCTATGGTCCCGGGTGTTAACTATGGCTACACCTTC
>-|TRBV28|many|TRBJ2-7
CASRGTIGREQYF
TGTGCCAGCAGAGGGACGATCGGTCGCGAGCAGTACTTC
>-|TRBV3-1|many|TRBJ1-1
CASRELPTELFF
TGTGCCAGCAGGGAGTTGCCTACGGAATTGTTCTTT
>TRBD1|TRBV28|few|TRBJ1-5
CASSGSGTGSIPQHF
TGTGCCAGCAGTGGTTCCGGGACAGGGAGCATACCCCAGCATTTT
>TRBD1|TRBV5-1|-|TRBJ1-5
CAIKEGTGYSNQPQHF
TGCGCCATTAAGGAGGGGACAGGGTATAGCAATCAGCCCCAGCATTTT
>TRBD2|TRBV29-1|-|TRBJ2-3
CSVEALAGGQDAFTDTQYF
TGCAGCGTTGAAGCGCTAGCGGGAGGGCAAGACGCTTTTACAGATACGCAGTATTTT
>-|TRBV2|many|TRBJ1-1
CASSGTTVNTEAFF
TGTGCCAGCAGTGGGACCACCGTGAACACTGAAGCTTTCTTT
>-|TRBV18|few|TRBJ2-7
CASSHTGNEQCF
TGTGCCAGCTCACATACAGGGAACGAGCAGTGCTTC
>TRBD1|TRBV7-8|once|TRBJ2-4
CASSLTGGMSKNIQYF
TGTGCCAGCAGCTTGACAGGGGGCATGTCCAAAAACATTCAGTACTTC
>-|TRBV7-9|many|TRBJ1-2
CASSLSGGLGYTF
TGTGCCAGCAGCTTATCCGGGGGGCTAGGCTACACCTTC
>-|TRBV20-1|many|TRBJ1-2
CSARDSLNYGYTF
TGCAGTGCTAGGGACAGTTTAAACTATGGCTACACCTTC
>-|TRBV11-2|many|TRBJ2-1
CASSTGGEQFF
TGTGCCAGCTCCACGGGCGGCGAGCAGTTCTTC
>-|TRBV28|many|TRBJ2-7
CASSSERRERYEQYF
TGTGCCAGCAGTTCCGAGAGACGGGAGAGGTACGAGCAGTACTTC
>TRBD2|TRBV7-2|many|TRBJ2-2
CASSLTGTGTRTTGELFF
TGTGCCAGCAGCTTAACGGGCACCGGGACTAGGACAACCGGGGAGCTGTTTTTT
>TRBD1|TRBV28|many|TRBJ1-1
CASSDNLGQGGTEAFF
TGTGCCAGCAGTGACAATTTGGGACAGGGAGGGACTGAAGCTTTCTTT
>-|TRBV28|many|TRBJ1-1
CASSSGQLNTEAFF
TGTGCCAGCAGTTCCGGACAGTTGAACACTGAAGCTTTCTTT
>-|TRBV2|-|TRBJ2-7
CASSEGPGTLIYEQYF
TGTGCCAGCAGTGAAGGTCCAGGGACCCTCATCTACGAGCAGTACTTC
>-|TRBV30|many|TRBJ2-7
CAWSVLSSYEQYF
TGTGCCTGGAGTGTACTGAGCTCCTACGAGCAGTACTTC
>TRBD2|TRBV27|many|TRBJ2-7
CASSPQIAGGAGEQYF
TGTGCCAGCAGTCCCCAAATAGCGGGAGGGGCCGGCGAGCAGTACTTC
>TRBD1|TRBV18|-|TRBJ1-2
CASSPQGQTNYGYTF
TGTGCCAGCTCACCGCAGGGACAGACTAACTATGGCTACACCTTC